This TCR beta chain derives from a study of PD-1 blockade in classical Hodgkin lymphoma. Trimming removed 1 base from V and 5 bases from J; junction bases left unmatched: 11. This CDR3 is 16 amino acids long. Germline values: CDR1 SGHNT, CDR2 YYREEE (reference sequence). Exposure to brentuximab vedotin varied, and each patient had relapsed following autologous stem cell transplantation. Measured with immunoSEQ multiplex PCR; TCRdb has only the in-frame clones, and not every one. The sample includes 66,000 or so clones, about 70% of them seen just once. The V gene is TRBV5-4, the J gene TRBJ1-2; 7 positions agree with TRBD1. Material: peripheral blood mononuclear cells (PBMCs), obtained before the second cycle of nivolumab. This sequence was found in a human donor with classical Hodgkin lymphoma. The CDR3 DNA reads TGTGCCAGCAGCTTGAAAGGACAGGCTCCCGCTTATGGCTACACCTTC. This codes for CASSLKGQAPAYGYTF.